The 7 T cell receptor beta chains given below trace back to one sample, sequenced in a study of monozygotic twins with inflammatory bowel disease. With the 5' RACE reads reprocessed, TCRdb shows one record per CDR3 protein and no DNA. The sample includes approximately 390,000 distinct CDR3 sequences. Specimen: blood. These receptors all come from a human donor with ulcerative colitis or Crohn's disease, or a healthy co-twin of an affected twin (not recorded which).

The chain joins TRBV7-9 to TRBJ2-2; TCRdb reports TRBD2, a call that lacks DNA to check it against. Germline values: CDR1 SEHNR, CDR2 FQNEAQ (reference sequence). The CDR3 is 15 residues long. The CDR3 region is CASRQTSLNTGELFF. The variable domain in full, with the rest retrieved from reference TRBV7-9 and TRBJ2-2, is DTGVSQNPRHKITKRGQNVTFRCDPISEHNRLYWYRQTLGQGPEFLTYFQNEAQLEKSRLLSDRFSAERPKGSFSTLEIQRTEQGDSAMYLCASRQTSLNTGELFFGEGSRLTVL.

The chain is built from TRBV5-1 and TRBJ2-3; the TRBD2 assignment by TCRdb is unverifiable without DNA. Looked up from germline, CDR1 is SGHRS and CDR2 is YFSETQ. The CDR3 spans 14 residues. The CDR3: CASSPVAGADTQYF. Supplemented by reference TRBV5-1 and TRBJ2-3, the full variable domain reads KAGVTQTPRYLIKTRGQQVTLSCSPISGHRSVSWYQQTPGQGLQFLFEYFSETQRNKGNFPGRFSGRQFSNSRSEMNVSTLELGDSALYLCASSPVAGADTQYFGPGTRLTVL.

The chain carries TRBV7-2 and TRBJ2-5; TCRdb's D gene call, TRBD2, goes unchecked for lack of DNA. CDR3 length: 14 residues. CDR1 and CDR2 from the germline V gene are SGHTA and FQGNSA. The CDR3 is CASSLVARPETQYF.

The chain couples TRBV5-6 to TRBJ2-2; the D gene TCRdb calls, TRBD1, cannot be checked with no DNA. Germline CDR1 reads SGHDT; CDR2 reads YYEEEE. The CDR3 runs 16 residues. The chain's CDR3 is CASSLRGRVSTGELFF.

The chain recombines TRBV27 with TRBJ2-1; without DNA, the TCRdb call of TRBD1 cannot be checked. Looked up from germline, CDR1 is MNHEY and CDR2 is SMNVEV (reference sequence). CDR3 size: 12 residues. CDR3 protein: CASSSPGSEQFF.

The V gene is TRBV5-6, the J gene TRBJ2-3; without DNA, the TCRdb call of TRBD2 cannot be checked. The CDR3 has 15 amino acids. Germline-derived CDR1 and CDR2 are SGHDT and YYEEEE. The CDR3 protein is CASSLARRRGDTQYF.

The V gene is TRBV29-1, the J gene TRBJ2-3; TCRdb's D call, TRBD2, is unchecked because there is no DNA. The CDR3 is made up of 13 amino acids. Germline lookup yields CDR1 SQVTM and CDR2 ANQGSEA. The chain's CDR3 is CSGAAGGLNTQYF.